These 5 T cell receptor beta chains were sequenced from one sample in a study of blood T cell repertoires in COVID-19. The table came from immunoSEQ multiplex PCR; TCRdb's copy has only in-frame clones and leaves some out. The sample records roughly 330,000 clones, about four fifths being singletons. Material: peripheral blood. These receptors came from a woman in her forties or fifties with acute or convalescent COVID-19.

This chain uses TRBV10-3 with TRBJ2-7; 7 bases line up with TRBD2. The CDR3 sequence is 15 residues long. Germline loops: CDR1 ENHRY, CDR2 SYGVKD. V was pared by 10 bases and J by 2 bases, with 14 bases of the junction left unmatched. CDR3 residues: CATGGGAGGTYEQYF. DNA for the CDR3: TGTGCCACCGGGGGAGGGGCCGGAGGTACCTACGAGCAGTACTTC.

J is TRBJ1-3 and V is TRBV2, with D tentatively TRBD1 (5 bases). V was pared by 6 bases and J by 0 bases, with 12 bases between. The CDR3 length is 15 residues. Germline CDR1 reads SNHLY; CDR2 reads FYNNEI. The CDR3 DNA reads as TGTGCCAGCAGATCGACAGCCCTCTCTGGAAACACCATATATTTT. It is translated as CASRSTALSGNTIYF.

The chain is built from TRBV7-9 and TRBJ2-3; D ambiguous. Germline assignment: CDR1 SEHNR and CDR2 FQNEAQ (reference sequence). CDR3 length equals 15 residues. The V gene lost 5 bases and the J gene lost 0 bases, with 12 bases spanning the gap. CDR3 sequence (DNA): TGTGCCAGCAGCCAGAGACACCCGAGCACAGATACGCAGTATTTT. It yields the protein CASSQRHPSTDTQYF.

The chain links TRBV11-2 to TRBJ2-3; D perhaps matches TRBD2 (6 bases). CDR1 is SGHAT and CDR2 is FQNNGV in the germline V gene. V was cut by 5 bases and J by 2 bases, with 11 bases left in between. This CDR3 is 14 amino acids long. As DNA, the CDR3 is TGTGCCAGCAGCCGGGACTTTGACACAGATACGCAGTATTTT. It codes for CASSRDFDTDTQYF.

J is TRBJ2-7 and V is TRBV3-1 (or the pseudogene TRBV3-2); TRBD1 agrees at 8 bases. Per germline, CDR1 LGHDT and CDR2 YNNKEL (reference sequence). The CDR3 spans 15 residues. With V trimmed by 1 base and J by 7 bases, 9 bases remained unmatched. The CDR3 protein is CASSQGDRSDREQYF. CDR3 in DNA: TGTGCCAGCAGCCAAGGGGACAGGTCGGACCGGGAGCAGTACTTC.